This T cell receptor beta chain was sequenced in a study of cytomegalovirus exposure and HLA in healthy donors. The CDR3 consists of 14 residues. The V end was cut by 2 bases, the J end by 4 bases, with 10 bases between. Per the germline V gene, CDR1 is SGHRS and CDR2 is YFSETQ. In the PCR, 60 Vbeta and 13 Jbeta primers were used. Here immunoSEQ multiplex PCR was the method, and the copy in TCRdb shows in-frame clones only, minus some. The data contain some 150,000 clones, 77% of them singletons. This sequence was found in a woman aged 25 to 45 in good health and CMV-seronegative. This chain joins TRBV5-1 and TRBJ1-3; D ambiguous. Input material: PBMCs. CDR3 nucleotides: TGCGCCAGCAGCTTTGAAGGAGAAGGAAACACCATATATTTT. Translating it yields CASSFEGEGNTIYF. Full variable domain (remainder filled in from reference TRBV5-1 and TRBJ1-3): KAGVTQTPRYLIKTRGQQVTLSCSPISGHRSVSWYQQTPGQGLQFLFEYFSETQRNKGNFPGRFSGRQFSNSRSEMNVSTLELGDSALYLCASSFEGEGNTIYFGEGSWLTVV.